This TCR beta chain was captured by sequencing in a study of sequential checkpoint blockade in melanoma. Study-wide background: Patients were randomized 1:1 to nivolumab-then-ipilimumab or ipilimumab-then-nivolumab first-line. After both sequences, patients received maintenance nivolumab.

Germline-derived CDR1 and CDR2 are SNHLY and FYNNEI. V was pared by 0 bases and J by 8 bases, with 2 bases of the junction left unmatched. CDR3 length: 15 amino acids. The treatment: randomized to nivolumab then ipilimumab (arm A) or the reverse (arm B). None of the patients previously received DNA-damaging chemotherapy. Live CD3+CD8+ CD19− CD56− cells were sorted from PBMCs. The table came from immunoSEQ multiplex PCR; TCRdb's copy has only in-frame clones and leaves some out. The sample shows some 15,000 clones, 85% to 95% of them seen only once. The receptor was isolated from a human donor with melanoma. The sequencing here drew on CD8+ T cells sorted from blood (inferred from file names), taken from a patient given nivolumab and ipilimumab in sequence. The chain recombines TRBV2 with TRBJ1-4; 11 bases fit TRBD1. The CDR3: CASSEAWTGGEKLFF. DNA for the CDR3: TGTGCCAGCAGTGAAGCGTGGACAGGGGGCGAAAAACTGTTTTTT. Using reference TRBV2 and TRBJ1-4 for the parts outside the CDR3, the full variable domain is EPEVTQTPSHQVTQMGQEVILRCVPISNHLYFYWYRQILGQKVEFLVSFYNNEISEKSEIFDDQFSVERPDGSNFTLKIRSTKLEDSAMYFCASSEAWTGGEKLFFGSGTQLSVL.